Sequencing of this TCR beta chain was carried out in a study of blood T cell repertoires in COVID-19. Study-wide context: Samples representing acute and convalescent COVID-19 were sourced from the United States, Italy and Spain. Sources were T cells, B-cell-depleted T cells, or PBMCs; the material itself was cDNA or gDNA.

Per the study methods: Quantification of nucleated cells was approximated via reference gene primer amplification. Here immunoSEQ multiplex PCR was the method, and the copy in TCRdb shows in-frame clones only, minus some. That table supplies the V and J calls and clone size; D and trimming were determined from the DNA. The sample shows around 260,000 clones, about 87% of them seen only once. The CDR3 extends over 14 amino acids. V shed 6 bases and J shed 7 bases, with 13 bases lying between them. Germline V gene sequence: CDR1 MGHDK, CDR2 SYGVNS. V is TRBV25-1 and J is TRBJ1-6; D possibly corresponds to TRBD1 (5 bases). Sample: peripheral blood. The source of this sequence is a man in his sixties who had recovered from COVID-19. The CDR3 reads CASRVGGDNSPLHF. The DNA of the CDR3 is TGTGCCAGCAGGGTGGGGGGGGACAATTCACCCCTCCACTTT.